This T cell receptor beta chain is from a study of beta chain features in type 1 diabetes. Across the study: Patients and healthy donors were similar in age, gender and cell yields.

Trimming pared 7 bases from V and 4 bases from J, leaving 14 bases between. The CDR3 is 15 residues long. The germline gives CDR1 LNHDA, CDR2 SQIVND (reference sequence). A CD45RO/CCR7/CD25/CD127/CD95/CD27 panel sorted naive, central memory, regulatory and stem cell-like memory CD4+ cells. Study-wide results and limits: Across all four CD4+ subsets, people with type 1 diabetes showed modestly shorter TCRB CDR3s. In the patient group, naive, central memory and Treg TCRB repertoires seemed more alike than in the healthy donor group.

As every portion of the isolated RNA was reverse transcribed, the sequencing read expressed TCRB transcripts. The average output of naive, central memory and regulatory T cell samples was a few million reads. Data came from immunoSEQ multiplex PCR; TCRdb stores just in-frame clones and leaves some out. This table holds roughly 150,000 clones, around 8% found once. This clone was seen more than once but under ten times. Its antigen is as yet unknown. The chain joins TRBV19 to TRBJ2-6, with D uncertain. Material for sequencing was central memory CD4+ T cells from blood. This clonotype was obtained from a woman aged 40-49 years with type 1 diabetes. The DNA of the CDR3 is TGTGCCAGTACCCCCTCCAGGCCAGGGGCCAACGTCCTGACTTTC. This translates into CASTPSRPGANVLTF. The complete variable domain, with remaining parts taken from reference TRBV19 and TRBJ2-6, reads DGGITQSPKYLFRKEGQNVTLSCEQNLNHDAMYWYRQDPGQGLRLIYYSQIVNDFQKGDIAEGYSVSREKKESFPLTVTSAQKNPTAFYLCASTPSRPGANVLTFGAGSRLTVL.